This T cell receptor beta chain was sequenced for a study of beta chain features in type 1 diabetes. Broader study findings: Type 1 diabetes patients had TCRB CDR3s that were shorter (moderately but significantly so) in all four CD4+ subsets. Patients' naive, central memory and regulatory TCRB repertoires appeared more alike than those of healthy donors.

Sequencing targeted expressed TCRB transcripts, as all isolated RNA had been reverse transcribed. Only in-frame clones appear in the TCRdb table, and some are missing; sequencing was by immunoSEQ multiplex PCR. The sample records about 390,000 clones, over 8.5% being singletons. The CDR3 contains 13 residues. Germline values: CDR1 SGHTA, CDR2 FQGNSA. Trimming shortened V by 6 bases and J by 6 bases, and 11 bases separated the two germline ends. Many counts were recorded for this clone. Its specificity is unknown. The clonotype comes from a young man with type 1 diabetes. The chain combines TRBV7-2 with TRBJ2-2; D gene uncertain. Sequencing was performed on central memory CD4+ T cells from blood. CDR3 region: CASSHNRAGELFF. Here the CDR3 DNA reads TGTGCCAGCAGTCACAACCGGGCCGGGGAGCTGTTTTTT.